The source of this TCR beta chain is a study of T cell clonality in common variable immunodeficiency. Method: immunoSEQ multiplex PCR; TCRdb's copy keeps in-frame clones and lacks some. The data list roughly 52,000 clones, none observed once; roughly 3.4% falls to the top ten. Specimen: peripheral blood mononuclear cells. The origin of this receptor is a person aged 18-70 years in good health.

CDR3 bases read: TGTGCCAGTAGTACCTCCGGGGGCACTGAA. This encodes CASSTSGGTE. The entire CDR3 reads CASSTSGGTEAFF. The J gene is TRBJ1-1, the V gene TRBV19; a weak D match, TRBD1 (5 bases). The read terminates 3 residues before the CDR3 end, so the remaining end is supplied by the germline J gene. V gave up 4 bases and J gave up 4 bases, with 10 bases separating them. The germline V gene encodes CDR1 LNHDA and CDR2 SQIVND (reference sequence). The CDR3 is made up of 13 amino acids. Complete variable domain (other parts from reference TRBV19 and TRBJ1-1): DGGITQSPKYLFRKEGQNVTLSCEQNLNHDAMYWYRQDPGQGLRLIYYSQIVNDFQKGDIAEGYSVSREKKESFPLTVTSAQKNPTAFYLCASSTSGGTEAFFGQGTRLTVV.